This T cell receptor beta chain was sequenced during a study of Graves' ophthalmopathy and Graves' hyperthyroidism. In its sample, this clonotype was seen once. Amplified TCR beta CDR3 regions were obtained using RNA transcripts as template. HTBI-primed first-round RT-PCR preceded second-round multiplex PCR. TCRdb recomputed calls from the multiplex PCR reads with MiXCR, one row per CDR3 protein. The repertoire includes over a million distinct CDR3 sequences, around a third of them detected once, and approximately 10% sits in the top ten. This TCR was recovered from an adult man with Graves' hyperthyroidism. The sample was peripheral blood or thyroid tissue (not recorded which).

The CDR3 is CATSWGLNEQFF. CDR3 bases: TGTGCCACCAGTTGGGGGCTCAATGAGCAGTTCTTC. The rearrangement joins TRBV24-1 to TRBJ2-1; a weak D match, TRBD1 (6 bases). The germline CDR1 and CDR2 sequences are KGHDR and SFDVKD. Trimming took off 6 bases at V and 6 bases at J, with 8 bases between the two ends. The CDR3 sequence is 12 residues long.